Listed here is a single T cell receptor beta chain. As handled by the study authors: Scientists estimated how many nucleated cells there were by amplifying reference gene primers. Produced via immunoSEQ multiplex PCR; TCRdb's table is partial and in-frame only. The D gene and trimming were derived from the DNA, and the V and J assignments and clone size from that table. The table records around 220,000 clones, almost 90% of them present only once. This sample stems from a study of blood T cell repertoires in COVID-19. Study-level information: Some COVID-19 samples were acute and others convalescent; all came from the United States, Italy and Spain. PBMCs, B-cell-depleted T cells, or T cells provided the cDNA or gDNA that made up the material.

The CDR3 has 13 amino acids. V was clipped by 6 bases and J by 1 base, with 10 bases between them. The germline CDR1 and CDR2 sequences are SEHNR and FQNEAQ (reference sequence). The sequenced sample was PBMCs or T cells enriched from blood (not recorded which). V and J are TRBV7-9 and TRBJ2-7; D remains unclear. The sequence was obtained from a young man who had been exposed to COVID-19. This chain's CDR3 is CASRKAESYEQYF. As DNA, the CDR3 is TGTGCCAGCAGAAAGGCGGAGTCCTACGAGCAGTACTTC.